The entry below gives a single TCR beta chain sequence along with its context. This clonotype showed up just a few times. This clone's antigen is unknown. Qualities for individual bases were not recorded, and no much larger clone is one base off. Reading from cysteine to phenylalanine, the CDR3 counts 13 amino acids. Here the CDR3 DNA is all that survives: 39 bases in frame from base 1. The germline ends are 16 bases apart after V is trimmed by 5 bases and J by 11 bases. Via the germline V gene, CDR1 is MDHEN and CDR2 SYDVKM. This sample is drawn from a study of T cells after yellow fever vaccination (dated by TCRdb to about 2019). Context from the whole study: The SMART-Seq v4 Ultra Low Input RNA kit was used to prepare libraries from fractions with low cell numbers. Blood samples were taken at several timepoints before and after primary and secondary immunization, and bulk PBMC replicates and cell subsets were isolated. The cohort comprised two healthy male donors, one aged 18 to 30 and one aged 30 to 40 years. To follow T-cell clones before and after both primary and booster YFV17D yellow fever vaccination, bulk TCR alpha and beta repertoires underwent longitudinal sequencing.

Explained via the paper, the treatment or condition label denotes: live attenuated yellow fever vaccine strain. A standard Ficoll-Paque protocol was used to isolate PBMCs from peripheral blood. Dynabeads CD4 and CD8 positive selection kits were used to isolate CD4 and CD8 T-cell fractions. RNA was extracted with TriZol from bulk PBMCs, CD4 and CD8 fractions, and dextramer-positive and dextramer-negative fractions. Synthesis of TCR cDNA relied on 5'RACE template switching, a step that introduced a universal primer site along with unique molecular identifiers. Priming of cDNA synthesis was performed from both the TCR alpha and TCR beta constant segments. Two PCR steps were used to amplify libraries, with sample barcodes and sequencing adapters being added in the second step. Sequencing of the libraries was done on either Illumina HiSeq 2500 (2x100 bp) or NovaSeq (2x150 bp). The paper's processing steps were these. Reads were demultiplexed and collapsed into UMI consensus sequences with MIGEC, and V(D)J alignment was performed with MiXCR. Vaccine-responding clonotypes were identified with edgeR using replicate PBMC samples, with FDR below 0.01 and a log2 fold change above 5 up to day 15 being required. Each bulk clonotype received a CD4 or CD8 identity based on whether the sequenced CD4 or CD8 repertoire contained that clonotype at higher abundance. TCRdb reprocessed the public reads (quality trimming at Q25 with fastp, clone calling with MiXCR) and kept in-frame beta chains. Rows are combined by CDR3 protein, so each entry shows the most common genes and DNA. These V and J calls are TCRdb output, not the study's own analysis. The sample includes roughly 260,000 distinct CDR3 sequences, with 10% to 15% observed a single time. The biggest ten clones account for approximately 0.49% of the sample.

What the study reported, not specific to this receptor: A small share of clonotypes was detected in both CD4 and CD8 compartments, with the overlap likely arising from convergent recombination. Because the study included only two donors, the extent to which the findings can be generalized is limited. After the booster, most clones that had expanded after primary vaccination were detected again (around 96% of CD4 and around nine tenths of CD8), suggesting broad maintenance of memory. FACS-sorted repertoires could contain abundant contaminating clonotypes from the bulk population, so computational filtering was required. Compared with the primary T-cell response, the secondary T-cell response was faster but weaker, reaching its peak on day 5 rather than on day 15.

Rearrangement joined TRBV28 to TRBJ2-1; no D segment can be confidently identified. The TCR was taken from a young man who received the YFV17D yellow fever vaccine. The specimen comprised CD4+ T cells sorted from PBMCs, sampled 45 days after the yellow fever booster vaccination. The CDR3 protein sequence reads: CASSPLSQEKQFF. The sequence in DNA is TGTGCCAGCAGTCCATTAAGCCAGGAAAAGCAGTTCTTC. Outside the CDR3, residues come from the reference TRBV28 and TRBJ2-1 proteins, so the full variable domain is: DVKVTQSSRYLVKRTGEKVFLECVQDMDHENMFWYRQDPGLGLRLIYFSYDVKMKEKGDIPEGYSVSREKKERFSLILESASTNQTSMYLCASSPLSQEKQFFGPGTRLTVL.